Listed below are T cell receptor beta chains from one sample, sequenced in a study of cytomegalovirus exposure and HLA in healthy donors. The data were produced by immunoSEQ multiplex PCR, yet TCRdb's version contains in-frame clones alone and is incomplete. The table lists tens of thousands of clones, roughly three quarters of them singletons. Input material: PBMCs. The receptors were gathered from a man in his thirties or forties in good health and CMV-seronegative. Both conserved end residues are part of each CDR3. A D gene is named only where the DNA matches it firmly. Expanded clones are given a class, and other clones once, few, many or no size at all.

CDR3: CASSSLRGSSGGGNEQFF
DNA: TGTGCCAGCAGCTCCCTAAGGGGTTCTAGCGGGGGTGGGAATGAGCAGTTCTTC
length: 18
V: TRBV7-2
size: .
D: TRBD2
J: TRBJ2-1

CDR3: CASSEIPPGASNNEQFF
DNA: TGTGCCAGCAGTGAAATCCCCCCAGGGGCGTCTAACAATGAGCAGTTCTTC
length: 17
V: TRBV2
size: .
D: .
J: TRBJ2-1

CDR3: CASSLDDRGYYGYTF
DNA: TGTGCCAGCAGCTTGGACGACAGGGGCTACTATGGCTACACCTTC
length: 15
V: TRBV5-4
size: .
D: TRBD1
J: TRBJ1-2

CDR3: CASRPLRAGDYNEQFF
DNA: TGTGCCAGCAGGCCCTTAAGAGCGGGAGACTACAATGAGCAGTTCTTC
length: 16
V: TRBV27
size: .
D: TRBD2
J: TRBJ2-1

CDR3: CASSLNGGTDTQYF
DNA: TGTGCCAGCAGCTTAAACGGGGGCACAGATACGCAGTATTTT
length: 14
V: TRBV7-2
size: .
D: .
J: TRBJ2-3

CDR3: CASSREVETQYF
DNA: TGTGCCAGCAGCCGTGAGGTCGAGACCCAGTACTTC
length: 12
V: TRBV11-1
size: .
D: .
J: TRBJ2-5

CDR3: CASSQEAGDRTDTQYF
DNA: TGCGCCAGCAGCCAAGAGGCGGGGGACCGCACAGATACGCAGTATTTT
length: 16
V: TRBV4-1
size: few
D: TRBD2
J: TRBJ2-3

CDR3: CASSPNALSSEKLFF
DNA: TGTGCCAGCAGCCCGAATGCACTCTCAAGCGAAAAACTGTTTTTT
length: 15
V: TRBV9
size: .
D: .
J: TRBJ1-4

CDR3: CASSGPGGNTEAFF
DNA: TGTGCCAGCAGTGGGCCGGGGGGAAACACTGAAGCTTTCTTT
length: 14
V: TRBV25-1
size: .
D: .
J: TRBJ1-1

CDR3: CASSLGQNNQPQHF
DNA: TGTGCCAGCAGCCTTGGACAGAACAATCAGCCCCAGCATTTT
length: 14
V: TRBV7-6
size: .
D: .
J: TRBJ1-5

CDR3: CASSLIGTPEQFF
DNA: TGTGCCAGCAGCTTAATTGGGACACCTGAGCAGTTCTTC
length: 13
V: TRBV7-6
size: .
D: .
J: TRBJ2-1

CDR3: CASRGGQGMGYTF
DNA: TGTGCCAGCAGGGGCGGACAGGGGATGGGCTACACCTTC
length: 13
V: TRBV2
size: .
D: TRBD1
J: TRBJ1-2

CDR3: CASTSGGTPPTQYF
DNA: TGTGCCAGCACCTCGGGCGGGACCCCTCCCACCCAGTACTTC
length: 14
V: TRBV28
size: few
D: .
J: TRBJ2-5

CDR3: CASSPGQGNEKLFF
DNA: TGTGCCAGCAGCCCAGGACAGGGGAATGAAAAACTGTTTTTT
length: 14
V: TRBV7-2
size: .
D: TRBD1
J: TRBJ1-4

CDR3: CASSNRDSPLHF
DNA: TGTGCCAGTAGTAACCGGGATTCACCCCTCCACTTT
length: 12
V: TRBV19
size: .
D: .
J: TRBJ1-6

CDR3: CASRRGQGAEKLFF
DNA: TGTGCCAGCAGACGGGGACAGGGAGCCGAAAAACTGTTTTTT
length: 14
V: TRBV2
size: .
D: TRBD1
J: TRBJ1-4

CDR3: CASTPGERLNTEAFF
DNA: TGTGCCAGCACCCCAGGGGAACGCCTGAACACTGAAGCTTTCTTT
length: 15
V: TRBV28
size: .
D: .
J: TRBJ1-1

CDR3: CASSSQGRFGTGELFF
DNA: TGTGCCAGCAGCTCCCAGGGTCGGTTTGGCACCGGGGAGCTGTTTTTT
length: 16
V: TRBV5-6
size: .
D: .
J: TRBJ2-2

CDR3: CASSQSSRGITEAFF
DNA: TGTGCCAGCAGCCAATCGAGCAGGGGGATAACTGAAGCTTTCTTT
length: 15
V: TRBV16
size: .
D: TRBD1
J: TRBJ1-1

CDR3: CSAGLGANTEAFF
DNA: TGCAGCGCTGGTCTAGGGGCCAACACTGAAGCTTTCTTT
length: 13
V: TRBV29-1
size: .
D: .
J: TRBJ1-1

CDR3: CASSEQGATYEQYF
DNA: TGTGCCAGCAGCGAACAGGGGGCCACCTACGAGCAGTACTTC
length: 14
V: TRBV7-9
size: once
D: TRBD1
J: TRBJ2-7

CDR3: CASSTGQGKNWNTEAFF
DNA: TGCGCCAGCAGCACCGGACAGGGGAAAAACTGGAACACTGAAGCTTTCTTT
length: 17
V: TRBV5-1
size: .
D: TRBD1
J: TRBJ1-1

CDR3: CASSSERGYGYTF
DNA: TGTGCCAGCAGCTCCGAGCGGGGCTATGGCTACACCTTC
length: 13
V: TRBV11-2
size: .
D: .
J: TRBJ1-2

CDR3: CASSVGGSNQPQHF
DNA: TGTGCCAGCAGCGTCGGGGGTAGCAATCAGCCCCAGCATTTT
length: 14
V: TRBV9
size: .
D: .
J: TRBJ1-5

CDR3: CASSNSLTGGNYEQYF
DNA: TGCGCCAGCAGCAATTCCCTCACAGGGGGCAACTACGAGCAGTACTTC
length: 16
V: TRBV5-1
size: .
D: TRBD1
J: TRBJ2-7

CDR3: CASSSGTGYYNEQFF
DNA: TGTGCCAGCAGCTCAGGGACAGGATACTACAATGAGCAGTTCTTC
length: 15
V: TRBV11-2
size: .
D: TRBD1
J: TRBJ2-1

CDR3: CASSSTSGSPLHF
DNA: TGTGCCAGTAGTTCCACTAGTGGCTCACCCCTCCACTTT
length: 13
V: TRBV19
size: few
D: .
J: TRBJ1-6

CDR3: CASSLWGAEQYF
DNA: TGTGCCAGCAGTTTATGGGGCGCCGAGCAGTACTTC
length: 12
V: TRBV28
size: .
D: .
J: TRBJ2-7

CDR3: CASSQVPDGTGANVLTF
DNA: TGCGCCAGCAGCCAAGTCCCTGACGGGACTGGGGCCAACGTCCTGACTTTC
length: 17
V: TRBV4-1
size: .
D: .
J: TRBJ2-6

CDR3: CAISESLDQPQHF
DNA: TGTGCCATCAGTGAGTCACTCGATCAGCCCCAGCATTTT
length: 13
V: TRBV10-3
size: .
D: .
J: TRBJ1-5

CDR3: CASSFDTSYEQYF
DNA: TGTGCCAGCAGCTTTGACACGTCCTACGAGCAGTACTTC
length: 13
V: TRBV11-3
size: .
D: .
J: TRBJ2-7

CDR3: CASSQESGGYEQYF
DNA: TGCGCCAGCAGCCAAGAATCAGGGGGGTACGAGCAGTACTTC
length: 14
V: TRBV4-3
size: .
D: .
J: TRBJ2-7

CDR3: CASTSPGQSDANEKLFF
DNA: TGTGCCAGCACCTCCCCTGGGCAGAGTGATGCTAATGAAAAACTGTTTTTT
length: 17
V: TRBV7-8
size: .
D: .
J: TRBJ1-4

CDR3: CASSFPRLAGTYNEQFF
DNA: TGTGCCAGCAGCTTTCCCCGACTAGCGGGGACCTACAATGAGCAGTTCTTC
length: 17
V: TRBV7-2
size: .
D: TRBD2
J: TRBJ2-1

CDR3: CATSRDVSTEAFF
DNA: TGTGCCACCAGCAGAGACGTTTCCACTGAAGCTTTCTTT
length: 13
V: TRBV15
size: .
D: .
J: TRBJ1-1

CDR3: CASKSTGLDEQFF
DNA: TGTGCCAGCAAATCAACAGGGCTTGATGAGCAGTTCTTC
length: 13
V: TRBV6-1
size: .
D: .
J: TRBJ2-1

CDR3: CASSGVAGGATGELFF
DNA: TGTGCCAGCAGCGGCGTAGCGGGGGGGGCCACCGGGGAGCTGTTTTTT
length: 16
V: TRBV9
size: .
D: TRBD2
J: TRBJ2-2

CDR3: CASSYSSELGSPLHF
DNA: TGTGCCAGCAGTTACTCGTCGGAGCTTGGTTCACCCCTCCACTTT
length: 15
V: TRBV6-5
size: .
D: .
J: TRBJ1-6

CDR3: CASSLELGDQPQHF
DNA: TGTGCCAGCAGCTTAGAGTTGGGAGATCAGCCCCAGCATTTT
length: 14
V: TRBV7-8
size: .
D: .
J: TRBJ1-5

CDR3: CASTKDRVAEAFF
DNA: TGTGCCAGTACCAAGGACAGGGTTGCTGAAGCTTTCTTT
length: 13
V: TRBV19
size: .
D: TRBD1
J: TRBJ1-1

CDR3: CASRSRDRVFSGYTF
DNA: TGTGCCAGCAGGTCACGGGACAGGGTATTTTCTGGCTACACCTTC
length: 15
V: TRBV2
size: .
D: TRBD1
J: TRBJ1-2

CDR3: CASSRTSGGVNEQFF
DNA: TGCGCCAGCAGCCGGACTAGCGGGGGGGTCAATGAGCAGTTCTTC
length: 15
V: TRBV5-1
size: .
D: TRBD2
J: TRBJ2-1

CDR3: CSVRQGMGYEQYF
DNA: TGCAGCGTCAGACAGGGTATGGGCTACGAGCAGTACTTC
length: 13
V: TRBV29-1
size: few
D: TRBD1
J: TRBJ2-7

CDR3: CASSTITGGNYGYTF
DNA: TGTGCCAGCAGCACTATAACTGGGGGGAACTATGGCTACACCTTC
length: 15
V: TRBV7-2
size: .
D: .
J: TRBJ1-2

CDR3: CASSDDQGAVGYTF
DNA: TGTGCCAGCAGTGACGATCAGGGGGCGGTTGGCTACACCTTC
length: 14
V: TRBV2
size: .
D: TRBD1
J: TRBJ1-2

CDR3: CAWRRGAVDPQHF
DNA: TGTGCCTGGAGGCGGGGGGCGGTGGATCCCCAGCATTTT
length: 13
V: TRBV30
size: .
D: .
J: TRBJ1-5

CDR3: CASSEGREETQYF
DNA: TGCGCCAGCAGTGAGGGCAGGGAAGAGACCCAGTACTTC
length: 13
V: TRBV10-1
size: .
D: .
J: TRBJ2-5

CDR3: CASSPGVGQGAFYEQYF
DNA: TGTGCCAGCAGCCCCGGGGTGGGACAGGGGGCCTTCTACGAGCAGTACTTC
length: 17
V: TRBV7-8
size: .
D: TRBD1
J: TRBJ2-7